A selection of T cell receptor beta chains follows, all from one sample in a study of cytomegalovirus exposure and HLA in healthy donors. TCRdb's table, derived via immunoSEQ multiplex PCR, lists solely in-frame clones and lacks some. The table has around 100,000 clones, roughly 85% seen once. The material sequenced was PBMCs. Receptors were obtained from a man aged 25 to 40 in good health and CMV-seropositive. CDR3s include the opening cysteine and the closing phenylalanine or tryptophan. The D gene is left open where the match is weak. Clone size appears in some rows only: once, few, many, or a class for an expanded clone.

TRBV29-1	TRBJ1-1	few	-	TGCAGCGTTAGGCAGGGTACGGACACTGAAGCTTTCTTT	CSVRQGTDTEAFF
TRBV9	TRBJ1-1	-	-	TGTGCCAGCAGCGTAGTCCGGGGTAACACTGAAGCTTTCTTT	CASSVVRGNTEAFF
TRBV2	TRBJ1-4	-	-	TGTGCCAGCAGTGACAGAAATGAAAAACTGTTTTTT	CASSDRNEKLFF
TRBV27	TRBJ2-7	once	-	TGTGCCAGCAGTTCGACAGGCCCCAACGAGCAGTACTTC	CASSSTGPNEQYF
TRBV15	TRBJ2-7	-	-	TGTGCCACCAGCAGGGACAGTACCTACGAGCAGTACTTC	CATSRDSTYEQYF
TRBV6-1	TRBJ1-5	-	-	TGTGCCAGCAGGGCAGTTTATAGCAATCAGCCCCAGCATTTT	CASRAVYSNQPQHF
TRBV28	TRBJ1-2	-	-	TGTGCCAGCAGTTCGAGTCCCAGGGGCGGCTACACCTTC	CASSSSPRGGYTF
TRBV15	TRBJ1-2	-	-	TGTGCCACCAGCAGACCGATGACAGCTAACTATGGCTACACCTTC	CATSRPMTANYGYTF
TRBV21-1	TRBJ2-2	few	-	TGTGCCAGCAGCACCTGGACAGGGAAAACCGGGGAGCTGTTTTTT	CASSTWTGKTGELFF
TRBV27	TRBJ1-4	-	-	TGTGCCAGCAGTATCTCGTACAGGTTCTCAAAACTGTTTTTT	CASSISYRFSKLFF
TRBV6-4	TRBJ2-5	-	TRBD1	TGTGCCAGCAGTGACCCCGGGACAGGCGGTCAGGAGACCCAGTACTTC	CASSDPGTGGQETQYF
TRBV4-2	TRBJ2-5	-	-	TGTGCCAGCAGCCAAGATAGGGCGGGAGAGACCCAGTACTTC	CASSQDRAGETQYF
TRBV6-5	TRBJ1-1	-	TRBD1	TGTGCCAGCTGGAGTCAGGGGGGCGGTGAAGCTTTCTTT	CASWSQGGGEAFF
TRBV11-2	TRBJ2-3	-	TRBD1	TGTGCCAGCAGCTTAAGTATCGGACAGGGCACAGATACGCAGTATTTT	CASSLSIGQGTDTQYF
TRBV5-4	TRBJ1-1	-	TRBD1	TGTGCCAGCAGCGTGAGGACAGGCACTGAAGCTTTCTTT	CASSVRTGTEAFF
TRBV9	TRBJ2-2	-	-	TGTGCCAGCAGTTCGGTTCGGAGTCCGAACACCGGGGAGCTGTTTTTT	CASSSVRSPNTGELFF
TRBV5-4	TRBJ2-5	-	TRBD1	TGTGCCAGCCGTCGACAGGGGAGCGAGACCCAGTACTTC	CASRRQGSETQYF
TRBV6-1	TRBJ1-2	-	-	TGTGCCAGAAGGGACTTCAAGAGGGGCTACACCTTC	CARRDFKRGYTF
TRBV7-8	TRBJ2-2	-	TRBD1	TGTGCCAGCAGCCCGTGGGACAGCGACTACACCGGGGAGCTGTTTTTT	CASSPWDSDYTGELFF
TRBV6-5	TRBJ2-2	-	-	TGTGCCAGCAGTTATGACCTTCGTCGGGGGACCGGGGAGCTGTTTTTT	CASSYDLRRGTGELFF
TRBV28	TRBJ2-3	few	-	TGTGCCAGCAGTCCCCAGGCAGATACGCAGTATTTT	CASSPQADTQYF
TRBV9	TRBJ2-3	-	TRBD2	TGTGCCAGCAGTACTAGCGGAACTAGCACAGATACGCAGTATTTT	CASSTSGTSTDTQYF
TRBV11-2	TRBJ2-3	-	-	TGTGCCAGCAGCTTAGCCGGGGCAGATACGCAGTATTTT	CASSLAGADTQYF
TRBV5-1	TRBJ2-2	-	-	TGCGCCAGCAGCCGGGGAGATTCCAGCGGGGAGCTGTTTTTT	CASSRGDSSGELFF
TRBV7-8	TRBJ2-5	-	TRBD2	TGTGCCAGCAGCTTAGGTTGGACTAGCGGGGCAGAGACCCAGTACTTC	CASSLGWTSGAETQYF
TRBV23-1	TRBJ2-1	few	TRBD2	TGCGCCAGCAGTCATAAACTTAGCGGGACCTCTGAGCAGTTCTTC	CASSHKLSGTSEQFF
TRBV7-3	TRBJ2-7	-	-	TGTGCCAGCAGCCTGACCCCCGGGAGCTCCTACGAGCAGTACTTC	CASSLTPGSSYEQYF
TRBV19	TRBJ1-6	few	-	TGTGCCAGTAGTGATGGGACAATCGGTTATAATTCACCCCTCCACTTT	CASSDGTIGYNSPLHF
TRBV9	TRBJ2-5	-	-	TGTGCCAGCAGCTTCTCCCCTAGCCGGGTTGAGACCCAGTACTTC	CASSFSPSRVETQYF
TRBV7-7	TRBJ2-1	-	TRBD2	TGTGCCAGCAGCGATACCCGGACTAGCCCATACAATGAGCAGTTCTTC	CASSDTRTSPYNEQFF
TRBV4-2	TRBJ2-3	-	TRBD2	TGTGCCAGCAGCCAAGAGCGGGGGGCCACAGATACGCAGTATTTT	CASSQERGATDTQYF
TRBV7-9	TRBJ1-2	-	-	TGTGCCAGCAGCCCTTATATGGACACTAACTATGGCTACACCTTC	CASSPYMDTNYGYTF
TRBV6-5	TRBJ2-5	-	TRBD1	TGTGCCAGCAGCCTGACAGGGGCAGAGACCCAGTACTTC	CASSLTGAETQYF
TRBV10-2	TRBJ1-3	-	-	TGCGCCAGCAGTGCCAACAGGAGAAACTCTGGAAACACCATATATTTT	CASSANRRNSGNTIYF
TRBV5-6	TRBJ2-7	-	-	TGTGCCAGCAGCTTGCGGGTCTCCTACGAGCAGTACTTC	CASSLRVSYEQYF
TRBV5-1	TRBJ1-6	-	TRBD1	TGCGCCAGCACCCCAGGGGACAGGGGACTCCATCTCCCTAATTCACCCCTCCACTTT	CASTPGDRGLHLPNSPLHF